A single sample is the source of the 7 T cell receptor beta chains below, sequenced in a study of blood T cells in healthy people across ages. Then a second PCR, running roughly 7 to 12 cycles, was carried out with a sample-barcoded 5' primer and a J-beta primer mix. TCRdb recomputed calls from the 5' RACE reads with MiXCR, one row per CDR3 protein. The data contain under 2,000,000 distinct CDR3 sequences, around 48% of them singletons. Sequencing used blood. The receptors were sampled from a woman between 40 and 55 years old in good health.

This clonotype was observed a few times. J is TRBJ1-2 and V is TRBV25-1; no firm D call. The CDR3 totals 13 residues. CDR1 is MGHDK and CDR2 is SYGVNS in the germline V gene. Trimming shortened V by 3 bases and J by 4 bases, and 9 bases separated the two germline ends. CDR3 in DNA: TGTGCCAGCAGTGACCACCTATGCTATGGCTACACCTTC. Its protein product is CASSDHLCYGYTF.

This clonotype has a handful of counts. The rearrangement links TRBV4-2 to TRBJ2-1, with 13 bases lining up with TRBD2. The CDR3 extends over 17 amino acids. Trimming at V came to 2 bases and at J to 3 bases, leaving 4 bases not matched to a gene. Germline V gene data show CDR1 as LGHNA and CDR2 as YNFKEQ. DNA for the CDR3: TGTGCCAGCAGCCAACGGACTAGCGGGGGTTACTACAATGAGCAGTTCTTC. It specifies CASSQRTSGGYYNEQFF.

This clonotype was seen only a few times. The chain has TRBV7-6 and TRBJ1-6; D call uncertain. The germline V and J ends were trimmed by 2 bases and 8 bases, with 7 bases remaining between them. This CDR3 comprises 13 residues. Germline V gives CDR1 SGHVS, CDR2 FNYEAQ. The CDR3 nucleotides read TGTGCCAGCAGCTTAATCCCCGATTCACCCCTCCACTTT. Protein product: CASSLIPDSPLHF. The complete variable domain, with remaining parts taken from reference TRBV7-6 and TRBJ1-6, reads GAGVSQSPRYKVTKRGQDVALRCDPISGHVSLYWYRQALGQGPEFLTYFNYEAQQDKSGLPNDRFSAERPEGSISTLTIQRTEQRDSAMYRCASSLIPDSPLHFGNGTRLTVT.

This clonotype was recorded a few times. The chain has TRBV7-2 and TRBJ2-3; 9 bases are a match to TRBD1. With V trimmed by 4 bases and J by 3 bases, 11 bases remained unmatched. Germline CDR1 SGHTA, CDR2 FQGNSA. The CDR3 has 17 amino acids. CDR3 nucleotides: TGTGCCAGCAGCTCCTACGCACAGGGGGCCGGAACAGATACGCAGTATTTT. It codes for CASSSYAQGAGTDTQYF. The complete variable domain, with remaining parts taken from reference TRBV7-2 and TRBJ2-3, reads GAGVSQSPSNKVTEKGKDVELRCDPISGHTALYWYRQSLGQGLEFLIYFQGNSAPDKSGLPSDRFSAERTGGSVSTLTIQRTQQEDSAVYLCASSSYAQGAGTDTQYFGPGTRLTVL.

The rearrangement links TRBV10-1 to TRBJ2-3, with 10 bases fitting TRBD1. The CDR3 totals 14 residues. The trim removed 6 bases at V and 5 bases at J, leaving 5 bases unmatched. Germline V CDR1 and CDR2: WNHNN, SYGVQD (reference sequence). For the CDR3, the DNA is TGCGCCAGCAGGGGACAGGGGCGAGGAGATACGCAGTATTTT. Translated, it gives CASRGQGRGDTQYF.

This clonotype was seen a handful of times. The chain combines TRBV4-1 with TRBJ2-1; 9 bases agree with TRBD2. The CDR3 sequence is 18 residues long. With 0 bases clipped from V and 6 bases from J, the junction kept 12 bases outside the gene matches. The germline V gene encodes CDR1 MGHRA and CDR2 YSYEKL. The CDR3 region is CASSQDPPQAGGINEQFF. CDR3 in DNA: TGCGCCAGCAGCCAAGATCCCCCGCAAGCGGGGGGCATCAATGAGCAGTTCTTC.

A few counts support this clonotype. The chain carries TRBV28 and TRBJ2-4, with TRBD1 matching 9 bases. Germline assignment: CDR1 MDHEN and CDR2 SYDVKM. V shed 6 bases and J 4 bases; nucleotides not matched to a gene: 10. The CDR3 loop spans 16 amino acids. The CDR3 DNA follows: TGTGCCAGCAGCTACAATCTAGGGACAGGGAAAAACATTCAGTACTTC. It is translated as CASSYNLGTGKNIQYF.